Each of the 23 T cell receptor beta chains below was sequenced from the same sample in a study of shared T cell receptors in the human thymus. Assay used: immunoSEQ multiplex PCR; TCRdb lists only in-frame clones, some missing. The top ten clones hold 0.0085% to 0.012% of a sample with roughly 660,000 clones, around nine tenths of them seen once. This sample also belongs to another study, concerning human thymus T cells.

Material: thymocytes. These receptors all stem from a boy in the first two years of life with a congenital heart defect.

This clone was picked up one time. In DNA form, the CDR3 reads TGTGCCTCCTCCCGGGCGGGCCCGAGCTCCTACGAGCAGTACTTC. Residues: CASSRAGPSSYEQYF. V gene TRBV25-1 combines with J gene TRBJ2-7; possibly TRBD2 for D (5 bases). This CDR3 has 15 amino acids. Between the trimmed V and J ends, which lost 11 bases and 0 bases, there was a span of 20 bases. CDR1 and CDR2 from the germline V gene are MGHDK and SYGVNS.

V and J are TRBV28 and TRBJ2-3, with TRBD2 as a possible D gene (6 bases). The V end lost 1 base, the J end lost 2 bases, and 13 bases lay between the germline ends. Germline V CDR1 and CDR2: MDHEN, SYDVKM. The CDR3 loop spans 16 amino acids. The CDR3 loop is CASSLSGEEPTDTQYF. CDR3 nucleotides: TGTGCCAGCAGTTTATCGGGGGAGGAGCCCACAGATACGCAGTATTTT.

J is TRBJ2-7 and V is TRBV27; 11 nucleotides align to TRBD2. Germline CDR1 MNHEY, CDR2 SMNVEV (reference sequence). The CDR3 runs 14 residues. Trimming at V came to 8 bases and at J to 10 bases, leaving 13 bases not matched to a gene. The CDR3 DNA follows: TGTGCCAGCGGGTTGCACCACGGACTAGCGGGCCAGTACTTC. This sequence encodes CASGLHHGLAGQYF.

The chain recombines TRBV7-2 with TRBJ2-7; 9 bases are a match to TRBD2. Germline-derived CDR1 and CDR2 are SGHTA and FQGNSA. The V segment lost 5 bases and the J segment 3 bases; nucleotides outside the gene matches: 14. The CDR3 length is 17 residues. CDR3 sequence: CASSPGASGAALYEQYF. The CDR3 DNA reads TGTGCCAGCAGCCCCGGGGCTAGCGGGGCGGCGCTCTACGAGCAGTACTTC.

The gene calls are TRBV14 and TRBJ2-2; TRBD2 agrees at 10 bases. The V segment lost 4 bases and the J segment 1 base; nucleotides outside the gene matches: 3. This CDR3 is 16 amino acids long. Germline CDR1 SGHDN, CDR2 FVKESK. The CDR3 here is CASSLLAGGNTGELFF. The CDR3 nucleotides are TGTGCCAGCAGCCTGTTAGCGGGAGGGAACACCGGGGAGCTGTTTTTT.

J is TRBJ1-4 and V is TRBV4-3; D uncertain. V was clipped by 2 bases and J by 0 bases, with 16 bases between them. This CDR3 spans 18 amino acids. Germline loops: CDR1 LGHNA, CDR2 YSLEER. The CDR3 loop is CASSQYDAGGATNEKLFF. DNA of the CDR3: TGCGCCAGCAGCCAATACGACGCCGGAGGTGCAACTAATGAAAAACTGTTTTTT.

The rearrangement links TRBV7-6 to TRBJ1-2; D call uncertain. Germline CDR1 SGHVS, CDR2 FNYEAQ. The CDR3 runs to 13 residues. V was trimmed by 5 bases and J by 1 base, leaving 8 bases between them. CDR3 sequence (DNA): TGTGCCAGCAGCGACGACATTAACTATGGCTACACCTTC. Translating it yields CASSDDINYGYTF.

J is TRBJ2-7 and V is TRBV5-6; D may be TRBD1 (6 bases). Germline CDR1 is SGHDT and CDR2 is YYEEEE. The CDR3 covers 15 residues. Trimming took 3 bases from V and 4 from J, leaving 17 bases between them. The CDR3, as DNA: TGTGCCAGCAGCTCCGCACAGGGAAGAACGTACGAGCAGTACTTC. The encoded protein is CASSSAQGRTYEQYF.

The rearrangement joins TRBV29-1 to TRBJ2-1, with a tentative D call TRBD1 (5 bases). This CDR3 has 16 amino acids. V lost 2 bases and J lost 0, with 14 bases in between. The germline V gene has CDR1 SQVTM and CDR2 ANQGSEA. The CDR3 region is CSVERGRGSSYNEQFF. Written as DNA, the CDR3 is TGCAGCGTTGAAAGGGGCCGCGGAAGCTCCTACAATGAGCAGTTCTTC.

The V call is TRBV4-2, the J call TRBJ2-7; D not certain. Germline loops: CDR1 LGHNA, CDR2 YNFKEQ. The ends were cut back, 4 bases at V and 3 bases at J, with 22 bases in the middle. The CDR3 is 17 residues long. CDR3 DNA: TGTGCCAGCAGCCGCAAGAAGAGCCCTATAATTGACTACGAGCAGTACTTC. Amino acids: CASSRKKSPIIDYEQYF.

The V gene is TRBV27, the J gene TRBJ1-6; a weak D match, TRBD1 (5 bases). Germline CDR1 MNHEY, CDR2 SMNVEV (reference sequence). This CDR3 comprises 17 residues. V was trimmed by 0 bases and J by 5 bases, leaving 14 bases between them. The CDR3 DNA follows: TGTGCCAGCAGTTTATCGGCCCTGGGAGGGGATAATTCACCCCTCCACTTT. This gives the protein CASSLSALGGDNSPLHF.

This sequence joins TRBV12-5 and TRBJ2-1; D possibly corresponds to TRBD1 (6 bases). Germline assignment: CDR1 LGHNT and CDR2 FRNRAP. This CDR3 region has 16 residues. Trimming left V 3 bases short and J 2 bases short, with 14 bases between. The CDR3 here is CASGFTPDRPYNEQFF. The CDR3 DNA follows: TGTGCTAGTGGTTTTACCCCAGACAGGCCCTACAATGAGCAGTTCTTC. The entire variable domain, with the rest obtained from reference TRBV12-5 and TRBJ2-1, is as follows: DARVTQTPRHKVTEMGQEVTMRCQPILGHNTVFWYRQTMMQGLELLAYFRNRAPLDDSGMPKDRFSAEMPDATLATLKIQPSEPRDSAVYFCASGFTPDRPYNEQFFGPGTRLTVL.

This chain uses TRBV27 with TRBJ1-1; TRBD1 might be the D (6 bases). The CDR3 sequence is 19 residues long. Per the germline V gene, CDR1 is MNHEY and CDR2 is SMNVEV (reference sequence). The V and J ends lost 7 bases and 7 bases respectively, with 34 bases between them. CDR3: CASTALHPGQLGKRGEAFF. The CDR3 DNA is TGTGCCAGCACCGCACTACACCCCGGACAGCTAGGAAAAAGGGGTGAAGCTTTCTTT.

J is TRBJ2-3 and V is TRBV2, with D perhaps TRBD1 (6 bases). This CDR3 has 13 amino acids. Per germline, CDR1 SNHLY and CDR2 FYNNEI. Between the trimmed V and J ends, which lost 10 bases and 6 bases, there was a span of 17 bases. The chain's CDR3 is CATSLQGPDTQYF. In nucleotides, the CDR3 is TGTGCCACCTCTCTACAGGGTCCCGATACGCAGTATTTT.

The V and J genes are TRBV5-4 and TRBJ2-4; 9 bases agree with TRBD2. The CDR3 extends over 17 amino acids. CDR1 is SGHNT and CDR2 is YYREEE in the germline V gene (reference sequence). The ends lost 1 base at V and 2 bases at J; junction bases unmatched: 7. CDR3 DNA sequence: TGTGCCAGCAGCTTGTTCGGGCGGGAGGGCTCCAAAAACATTCAGTACTTC. This encodes CASSLFGREGSKNIQYF.

This clone appeared a single time. The genes are TRBV4-2 and TRBJ1-1; weak D call: TRBD1 (6 bases). This CDR3 is 17 amino acids long. V lost 0 bases and J lost 4, with 18 bases in between. CDR1 is LGHNA and CDR2 is YNFKEQ in the germline V gene. DNA for the CDR3: TGTGCCAGCAGCCAAGAGTGGGCCGGGGGAGGGGGCACTGAAGCTTTCTTT. This encodes CASSQEWAGGGGTEAFF.

CDR3 amino acids: CASSQGARGLSYEQYF. For the CDR3, the DNA is TGTGCCAGCAGCCAAGGCGCCAGGGGGCTCTCCTACGAGCAGTACTTC. V is TRBV4-2 and J is TRBJ2-7, with TRBD1 matching 8 bases. V shed 1 base and J 0 bases; nucleotides not matched to a gene: 5. Germline V gene lookup returns CDR1 LGHNA and CDR2 YNFKEQ. This CDR3 has 16 amino acids.

The chain carries TRBV7-2 and TRBJ2-1; D is possibly TRBD2 (5 bases). This CDR3 comprises 14 residues. With 4 bases removed from V and 10 bases from J, the gap between germline ends came to 17 bases. Germline V lookup: CDR1 SGHTA, CDR2 FQGNSA. The CDR3 region is CASSYQRRGTEQFF. CDR3 in DNA: TGTGCCAGCAGCTACCAAAGACGGGGTACCGAGCAGTTCTTC.

The chain combines TRBV5-1 with TRBJ2-1; TRBD2 matches 10 bases. The CDR3 covers 16 residues. In germline, CDR1 is SGHRS, CDR2 YFSETQ. The junction had 12 bases not matched to a gene; V was cut back by 3 bases and J by 9 bases. The CDR3 nucleotides read TGCGCCAGCAGCTCCCAAAATCTAGCGGGAGAAGGTGAGCAGTTCTTC. Encoded protein: CASSSQNLAGEGEQFF. Full variable domain (remainder filled in from reference TRBV5-1 and TRBJ2-1): KAGVTQTPRYLIKTRGQQVTLSCSPISGHRSVSWYQQTPGQGLQFLFEYFSETQRNKGNFPGRFSGRQFSNSRSEMNVSTLELGDSALYLCASSSQNLAGEGEQFFGPGTRLTVL.

The rearrangement joins TRBV7-8 to TRBJ1-1, with D possibly matching TRBD1 (6 bases). The CDR3 has 15 residues. Trimming pared 3 bases from V and 0 bases from J, leaving 11 bases between. The germline V gene encodes CDR1 SGHVS and CDR2 FQNEAQ. The CDR3, as DNA: TGTGCCAGCAGCTTCCAGACAGGCATGAACACTGAAGCTTTCTTT. Its translation is CASSFQTGMNTEAFF.

The chain recombines TRBV7-9 with TRBJ2-3, with 10 bases identical to TRBD2. CDR3 size: 18 residues. The germline V gene has CDR1 SEHNR and CDR2 FQNEAQ (reference sequence). V lost 3 bases and J lost 2; bases outside the gene matches: 11. The CDR3 bases are TGTGCCAGCAGCTTCTCCAGCGGGAGGGTTCGGTCCACAGATACGCAGTATTTT. Protein product: CASSFSSGRVRSTDTQYF.

The chain links TRBV6-5 to TRBJ2-2; no clear D gene. The CDR3 runs to 16 residues. V was shortened by 0 bases and J by 3 bases, with 11 bases between the two germline ends. Germline CDR1 MNHEY, CDR2 SVGAGI. DNA for the CDR3: TGTGCCAGCAGTTACTCAAGTAGCAAAGACACCGGGGAGCTGTTTTTT. It yields the protein CASSYSSSKDTGELFF.

CDR3 protein: CASSQDRLATHKGGYEQYF. The CDR3, as DNA: TGTGCCAGCAGCCAAGATCGACTAGCGACCCACAAGGGGGGATACGAGCAGTACTTC. This chain uses TRBV14 with TRBJ2-7; 8 nucleotides align to TRBD2. With 0 bases clipped from V and 4 bases from J, the junction kept 17 bases outside the gene matches. Germline lookup yields CDR1 SGHDN and CDR2 FVKESK. CDR3 size: 19 residues.